This passage covers 15 T cell receptor beta chains from one sample sequenced in a study of beta chain features in type 1 diabetes (dated by TCRdb to 2016 to 2018). Findings and caveats that apply to the study as a whole: A moderate but significant shortening of TCRB CDR3 length was observed in type 1 diabetes patients in all four CD4+ subsets.

Receptor amplification or capture employed the immunoSEQ multiplex PCR assay. The entire amount of isolated RNA was reverse transcribed using the High Capacity cDNA Reverse Transcription Kit, so the sequenced TCRB transcripts were expressed ones. Sourced from immuneACCESS, this table was stored by TCRdb with only in-frame sequences that have V and J called. A share of the clones is absent; for the studies checked, an unresolved V gene accounts for under half, and the remainder has no known explanation. The table for this sample lists some 350,000 clones; roughly 13% of them were counted only once. The top ten hold roughly 0.015% of the sample. Antigen specificity for these receptors is unknown. Source material: naive CD4+ T cells from blood. Explained via the paper, the cell subset or site label denotes: true naive CD4+ T cells. The receptors originated from a woman between 18 and 29 years old with type 1 diabetes.

The V call is TRBV10-3, the J call TRBJ1-2; 7 bases are shared with TRBD1. V gave up 6 bases and J gave up 1 base; unmatched junction bases: 5. The germline gives CDR1 ENHRY, CDR2 SYGVKD. The CDR3 is 14 amino acids. The CDR3 spells CAISGTALNYGYTF. CDR3 sequence (DNA): TGTGCCATCAGCGGGACAGCTCTTAACTATGGCTACACCTTC.

The CDR3 reads CTAGEDTEAFF. The CDR3 DNA is TGCACCGCGGGCGAGGACACTGAAGCTTTCTTT. The V and J genes are TRBV29-1 and TRBJ1-1; D is unresolved. Germline-derived CDR1 and CDR2 are SQVTM and ANQGSEA. This CDR3 is 11 amino acids long. Variable domain in full (rest from reference TRBV29-1 and TRBJ1-1): SAVISQKPSRDICQRGTSLTIQCQVDSQVTMMFWYRQQPGQSLTLIATANQGSEATYESGFVIDKFPISRPNLTFSTLTVSNMSPEDSSIYLCTAGEDTEAFFGQGTRLTVV.

This clone was picked up a small number of times. J is TRBJ1-2 and V is TRBV30; 11 positions match TRBD1. The CDR3 length is 19 residues. Looked up from germline, CDR1 is GTSNPN and CDR2 is SVGIG (reference sequence). V gave up 2 bases and J gave up 6 bases; unmatched junction bases: 20. The CDR3 DNA sequence: TGTGCCTGGAGTCCCCGGGACAGGGGGACCACCGCGGTGCTTGATGGCTACACCTTC. Translating it yields CAWSPRDRGTTAVLDGYTF.

The CDR3 reads CASVAGDGVPPRETQYF. CDR3 DNA sequence: TGTGCGTCTGTAGCGGGAGACGGTGTTCCCCCCAGAGAGACCCAGTACTTC. The chain couples TRBV30 to TRBJ2-5; 9 positions agree with TRBD2. Per germline, CDR1 GTSNPN and CDR2 SVGIG (reference sequence). This CDR3 has 17 residues.

CDR3 sequence reads: CASSLVVGTGRVEKLFF. In DNA form, the CDR3 reads TGTGCCAGCAGCTTAGTGGTCGGGACAGGTCGAGTTGAAAAACTGTTTTTT. This rearrangement joins TRBV7-9 to TRBJ1-4; 8 bases map to TRBD1. CDR1 SEHNR and CDR2 FQNEAQ come from the germline V gene (reference sequence). CDR3 size: 17 residues. J gave up 7 bases and V 1 base, and 11 bases lay outside the gene matches.

A few counts support this clone. The V call is TRBV5-4, the J call TRBJ1-2, with a tentative D call TRBD1 (5 bases). Germline assignment: CDR1 SGHNT and CDR2 YYREEE (reference sequence). V lost 4 bases and J 2 bases, leaving 12 bases between the germline ends. This CDR3 is built from 14 residues. CDR3 amino acids: CASSQRQSNYGYTF. For the CDR3, the DNA is TGTGCCAGCAGCCAGCGACAGTCGAACTATGGCTACACCTTC.

The chain recombines TRBV7-8 with TRBJ2-7; TRBD2 agrees at 7 bases. The germline CDR1 and CDR2 sequences are SGHVS and FQNEAQ. The trim removed 2 bases at V and 3 bases at J, leaving 10 bases unmatched. The CDR3 runs to 16 residues. CDR3 protein: CASSLSGGSTSYEQYF. Written as DNA, the CDR3 is TGTGCCAGCAGCTTATCCGGCGGGAGTACAAGCTACGAGCAGTACTTC.

V gene TRBV7-2 combines with J gene TRBJ2-5; 12 nucleotides agree with TRBD1. Germline CDR1 is SGHTA and CDR2 is FQGNSA. This CDR3 is 17 amino acids long. Unmatched junction bases numbered 10, after V lost 3 bases and J lost 5 bases. In DNA, the CDR3 is TGTGCCAGCAGCTTCGCCGGGACAGGGGGCTCCTGGGAGACCCAGTACTTC. Residues: CASSFAGTGGSWETQYF.

The chain recombines TRBV5-1 with TRBJ2-7; 11 nucleotides agree with TRBD2. The CDR3 loop spans 13 amino acids. Germline lookup yields CDR1 SGHRS and CDR2 YFSETQ. V trimming: 3 bases; J trimming: 7 bases; junction bases outside the gene matches: 3. DNA of the CDR3: TGCGCCAGCAGCTCTCGACTAGCGGGGGAGCAGTACTTC. It yields the protein CASSSRLAGEQYF. Combining the CDR3 with reference TRBV5-1 and TRBJ2-7 gives the whole variable domain KAGVTQTPRYLIKTRGQQVTLSCSPISGHRSVSWYQQTPGQGLQFLFEYFSETQRNKGNFPGRFSGRQFSNSRSEMNVSTLELGDSALYLCASSSRLAGEQYFGPGTRLTVT.

The chain carries TRBV6-5 and TRBJ2-3, with D perhaps matching TRBD2 (5 bases). Germline CDR1 and CDR2: MNHEY and SVGAGI. Trimming took off 5 bases at V and 1 base at J, with 10 bases between the two ends. CDR3 length: 14 residues. Written as DNA, the CDR3 is TGTGCCAGCAGTCAACTAGTAGGCACAGATACGCAGTATTTT. Its translation is CASSQLVGTDTQYF.

The rearrangement uses TRBV7-8 and TRBJ2-7; a weak D match, TRBD2 (5 bases). The germline V gene has CDR1 SGHVS and CDR2 FQNEAQ. Trimming shortened V by 4 bases and J by 6 bases, and 10 bases separated the two germline ends. The CDR3 length is 12 residues. The CDR3 DNA sequence: TGTGCCAGCAGCTCCCTAGCCGGCGAGCAGTACTTC. Its protein product is CASSSLAGEQYF.

The sample holds a few counts of this clone. V is TRBV11-2 and J is TRBJ2-1, with TRBD2 identical over 11 bases. The V segment lost 3 bases and the J segment 7 bases; nucleotides outside the gene matches: 5. The CDR3 spans 15 residues. CDR1 and CDR2 from the germline V gene are SGHAT and FQNNGV. CDR3 sequence reads: CASSFRLAGGNEQFF. Here the CDR3 DNA reads TGTGCCAGCAGCTTTCGGCTAGCGGGAGGTAATGAGCAGTTCTTC.

This clone was seen a handful of times. This sequence joins TRBV21-1 and TRBJ2-7; the D call of TRBD1 is as the table states it, not checked on the DNA. TRBV21-1 is assigned pseudogene status. This CDR3 region has 19 residues. CDR3 in DNA: TGTGCCAGCAGCGCCCTCCCGGGACATCCCGTTTCAAGCTCCTACGAGCAGTACGTC. Its protein is CASSALPGHPVSSSYEQYV.

The CDR3: CASSPREGGSTDTQYF. In DNA form, the CDR3 reads TGTGCCAGCTCACCACGGGAAGGGGGCTCTACAGATACGCAGTATTTT. The chain uses TRBV18 and TRBJ2-3; TRBD1 matches 7 bases. The CDR3 has 16 amino acids. CDR1 and CDR2 from the germline V gene are KGHSH and LQKENI. Trimming removed 1 base from V and 3 bases from J; junction bases left unmatched: 7.

For this clone: The same CDR3 can be traced to other DNA sequences in this sample. The chain uses TRBV5-1 and TRBJ1-5; D might be TRBD1 (6 bases). Germline CDR1 reads SGHRS; CDR2 reads YFSETQ. CDR3 size: 14 residues. The V and J ends lost 3 bases and 4 bases respectively, with 11 bases between them. CDR3 protein: CASSSEGGNQPQHF. CDR3 in DNA: TGCGCCAGCAGCTCTGAGGGGGGGAATCAGCCCCAGCATTTT.